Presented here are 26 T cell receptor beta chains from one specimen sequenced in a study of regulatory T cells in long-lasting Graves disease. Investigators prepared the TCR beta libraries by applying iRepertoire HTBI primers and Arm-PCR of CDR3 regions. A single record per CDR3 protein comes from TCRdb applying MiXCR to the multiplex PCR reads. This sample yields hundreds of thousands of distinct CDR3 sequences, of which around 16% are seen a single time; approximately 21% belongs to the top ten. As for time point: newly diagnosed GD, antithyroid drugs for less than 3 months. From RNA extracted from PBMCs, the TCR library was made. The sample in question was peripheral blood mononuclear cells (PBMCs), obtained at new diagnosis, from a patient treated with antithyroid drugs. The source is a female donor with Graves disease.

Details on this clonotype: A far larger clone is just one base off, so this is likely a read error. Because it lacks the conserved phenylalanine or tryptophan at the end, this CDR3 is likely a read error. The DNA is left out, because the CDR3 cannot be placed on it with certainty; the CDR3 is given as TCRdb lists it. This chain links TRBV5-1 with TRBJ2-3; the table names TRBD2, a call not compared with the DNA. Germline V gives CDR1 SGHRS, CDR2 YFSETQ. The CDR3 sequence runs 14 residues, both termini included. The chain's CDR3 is CASSLGTSSYEQYS.

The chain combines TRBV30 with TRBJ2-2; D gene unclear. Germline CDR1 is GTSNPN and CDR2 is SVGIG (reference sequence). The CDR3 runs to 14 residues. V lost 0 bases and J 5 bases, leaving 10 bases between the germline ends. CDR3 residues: CAWSVRGLTGELFF. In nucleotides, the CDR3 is TGTGCCTGGAGTGTACGAGGTTTAACCGGGGAGCTGTTTTTT.

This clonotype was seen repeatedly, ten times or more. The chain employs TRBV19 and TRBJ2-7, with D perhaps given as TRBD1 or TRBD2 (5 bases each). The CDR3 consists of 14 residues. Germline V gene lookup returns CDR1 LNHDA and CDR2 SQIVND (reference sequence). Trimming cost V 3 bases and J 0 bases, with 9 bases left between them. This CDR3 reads CASSIGTGSYEQYF. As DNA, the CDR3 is TGTGCCAGTAGTATCGGGACGGGCTCCTACGAGCAGTACTTC.

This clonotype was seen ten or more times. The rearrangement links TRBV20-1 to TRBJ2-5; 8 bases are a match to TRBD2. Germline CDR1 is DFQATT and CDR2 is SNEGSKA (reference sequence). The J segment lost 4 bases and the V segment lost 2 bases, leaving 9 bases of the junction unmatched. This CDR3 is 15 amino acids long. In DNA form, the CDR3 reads TGCAGTGCTAGACCCCTAGGCCTAGCGGGAGAGACCCAGTACTTC. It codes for CSARPLGLAGETQYF.

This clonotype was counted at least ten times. This CDR3 reads CASSLSLTSGLTDTQYF. In DNA form, the CDR3 reads TGTGCCAGCAGTTTATCGTTGACTAGCGGCCTCACAGATACGCAGTATTTT. The V gene is TRBV27, the J gene TRBJ2-3; TRBD2 matches at 9 bases. V trimming: 0 bases; J trimming: 2 bases; junction bases outside the gene matches: 6. The CDR3 covers 17 residues. CDR1 MNHEY and CDR2 SMNVEV come from the germline V gene (reference sequence).

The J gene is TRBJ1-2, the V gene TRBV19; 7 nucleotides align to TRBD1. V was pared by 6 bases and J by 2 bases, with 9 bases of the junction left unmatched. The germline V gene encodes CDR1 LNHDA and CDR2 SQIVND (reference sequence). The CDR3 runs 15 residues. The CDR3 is CASRTGDSSNYGYTF. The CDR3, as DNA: TGTGCCAGTAGAACCGGGGACAGTTCGAACTATGGCTACACCTTC.

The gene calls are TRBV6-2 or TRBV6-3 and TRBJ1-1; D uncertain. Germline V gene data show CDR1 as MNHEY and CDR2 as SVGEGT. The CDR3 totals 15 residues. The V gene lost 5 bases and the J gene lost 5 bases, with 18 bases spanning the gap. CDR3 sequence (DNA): TGTGCCAGCAGTGAAGCGGCGGGAAGTATTACTGAAGCTTTCTTT. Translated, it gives CASSEAAGSITEAFF.

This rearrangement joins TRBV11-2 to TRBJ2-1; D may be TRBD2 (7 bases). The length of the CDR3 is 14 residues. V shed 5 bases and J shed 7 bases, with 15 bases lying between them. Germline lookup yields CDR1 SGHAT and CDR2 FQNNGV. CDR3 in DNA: TGTGCCAGCAGCCGCCCGGGGGGCAGGAATGAGCAGTTCTTC. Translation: CASSRPGGRNEQFF.

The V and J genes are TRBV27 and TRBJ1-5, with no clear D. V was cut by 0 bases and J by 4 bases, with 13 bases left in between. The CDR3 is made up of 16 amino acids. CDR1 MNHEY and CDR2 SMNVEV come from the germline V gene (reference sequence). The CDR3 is CASSLSAQIRNQPQHF. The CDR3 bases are TGTGCCAGCAGTTTATCAGCACAGATAAGAAATCAGCCCCAGCATTTT.

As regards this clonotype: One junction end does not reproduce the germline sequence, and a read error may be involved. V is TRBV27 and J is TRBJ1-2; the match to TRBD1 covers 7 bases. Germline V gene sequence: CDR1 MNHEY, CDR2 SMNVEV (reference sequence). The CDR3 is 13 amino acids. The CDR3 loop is CAGSVDRAYGYTF. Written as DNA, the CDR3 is TGTGCCGGCAGCGTAGACAGGGCCTATGGCTACACCTTC.

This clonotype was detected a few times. CDR3 DNA: TGTGCCAGCAGCGTCTCAGGGGTTAAAGCGAACACTGAAGCTTTCTTT. Encoded protein: CASSVSGVKANTEAFF. J is TRBJ1-1 and V is TRBV7-6; D perhaps matches TRBD1 (6 bases). The CDR3 totals 16 residues. Trimming left V 5 bases short and J 1 base short, with 17 bases between. Germline CDR1 reads SGHVS; CDR2 reads FNYEAQ. The full variable domain, rest sourced from reference TRBV7-6 and TRBJ1-1, is GAGVSQSPRYKVTKRGQDVALRCDPISGHVSLYWYRQALGQGPEFLTYFNYEAQQDKSGLPNDRFSAERPEGSISTLTIQRTEQRDSAMYRCASSVSGVKANTEAFFGQGTRLTVV.

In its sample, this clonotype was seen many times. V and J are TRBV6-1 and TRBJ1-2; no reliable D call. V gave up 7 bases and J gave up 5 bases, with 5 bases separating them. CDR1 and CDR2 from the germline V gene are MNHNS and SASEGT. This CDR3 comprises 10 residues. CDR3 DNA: TGTGCCAGCAATGCATATGGCTACACCTTC. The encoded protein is CASNAYGYTF.

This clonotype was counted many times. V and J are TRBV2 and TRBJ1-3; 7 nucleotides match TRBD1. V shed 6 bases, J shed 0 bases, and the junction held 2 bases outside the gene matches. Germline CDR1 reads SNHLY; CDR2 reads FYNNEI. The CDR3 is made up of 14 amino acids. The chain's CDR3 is CASRDRSSGNTIYF. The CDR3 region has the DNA TGTGCCAGCAGGGACAGGAGCTCTGGAAACACCATATATTTT.

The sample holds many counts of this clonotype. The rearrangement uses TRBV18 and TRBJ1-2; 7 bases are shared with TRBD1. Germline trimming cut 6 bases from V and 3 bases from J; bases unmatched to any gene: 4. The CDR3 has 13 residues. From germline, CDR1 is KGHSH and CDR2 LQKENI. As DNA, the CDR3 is TGTGCCAGCTCGCGGCAGGGGGACTATGGCTACACCTTC. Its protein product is CASSRQGDYGYTF. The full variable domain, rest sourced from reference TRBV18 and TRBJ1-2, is NAGVMQNPRHLVRRRGQEARLRCSPMKGHSHVYWYRQLPEEGLKFMVYLQKENIIDESGMPKERFSAEFPKEGPSILRIQQVVRGDSAAYFCASSRQGDYGYTFGSGTRLTVV.

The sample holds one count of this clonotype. The CDR3 reads CASSLVSPRETEAFF. The CDR3 nucleotides read TGTGCCAGCAGCTTAGTGAGTCCCAGGGAGACTGAAGCTTTCTTT. This rearrangement joins TRBV11-2 to TRBJ1-1; TRBD1 is a possible D gene (5 bases). V gave up 1 base and J gave up 5 bases, with 14 bases separating them. The CDR3 contains 15 residues. Germline assignment: CDR1 SGHAT and CDR2 FQNNGV.

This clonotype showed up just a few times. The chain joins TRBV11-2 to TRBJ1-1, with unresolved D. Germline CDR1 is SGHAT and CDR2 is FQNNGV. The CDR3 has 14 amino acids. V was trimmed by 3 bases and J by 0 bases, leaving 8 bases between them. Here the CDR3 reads CASSLFLVNTEAFF. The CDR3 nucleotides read TGTGCCAGCAGCTTGTTCTTGGTGAACACTGAAGCTTTCTTT.

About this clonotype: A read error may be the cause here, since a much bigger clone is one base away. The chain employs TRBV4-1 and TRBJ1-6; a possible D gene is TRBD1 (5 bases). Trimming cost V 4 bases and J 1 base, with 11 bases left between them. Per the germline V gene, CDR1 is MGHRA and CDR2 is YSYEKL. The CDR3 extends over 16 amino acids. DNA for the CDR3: TGCGCCAGCAGCCGGACAAGGGTATCCTATAATTCACCCCTCCACTTT. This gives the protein CASSRTRVSYNSPLHF.

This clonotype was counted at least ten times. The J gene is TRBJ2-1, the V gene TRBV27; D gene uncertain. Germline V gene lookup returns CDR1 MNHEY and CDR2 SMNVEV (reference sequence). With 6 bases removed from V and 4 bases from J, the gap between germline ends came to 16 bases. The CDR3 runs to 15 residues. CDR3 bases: TGTGCCAGCAGCCGCAAGGCGCGAGAGTACAATGAGCAGTTCTTC. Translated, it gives CASSRKAREYNEQFF.

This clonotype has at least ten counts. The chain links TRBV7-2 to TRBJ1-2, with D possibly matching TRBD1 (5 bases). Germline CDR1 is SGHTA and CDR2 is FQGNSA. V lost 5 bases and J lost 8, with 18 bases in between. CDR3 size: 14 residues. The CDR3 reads CASSHFRTLEGYTF. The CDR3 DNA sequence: TGTGCCAGCAGCCATTTTAGGACATTGGAGGGCTACACCTTC.

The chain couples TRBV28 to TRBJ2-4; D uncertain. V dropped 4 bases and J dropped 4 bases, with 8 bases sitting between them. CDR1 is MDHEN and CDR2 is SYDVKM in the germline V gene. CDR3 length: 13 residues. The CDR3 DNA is TGTGCCAGCAGTTCTCCGGAAAAAAACATTCAGTACTTC. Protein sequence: CASSSPEKNIQYF.

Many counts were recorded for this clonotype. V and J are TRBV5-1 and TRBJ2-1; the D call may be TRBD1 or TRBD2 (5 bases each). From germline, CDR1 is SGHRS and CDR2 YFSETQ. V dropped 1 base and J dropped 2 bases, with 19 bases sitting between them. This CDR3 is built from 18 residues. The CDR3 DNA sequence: TGCGCCAGCAGCTTGTCTACGGGGCAGGGCCCCCCCTACAATGAGCAGTTCTTC. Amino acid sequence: CASSLSTGQGPPYNEQFF.

In nucleotides, the CDR3 is TGTGCCAGCGGAGGACACACCTACAATGAGCAGTTCTTC. Protein: CASGGHTYNEQFF. The J gene is TRBJ2-1, the V gene TRBV2; D may correspond to TRBD1 or TRBD2 (5 bases each). Trimming cost V 8 bases and J 2 bases, with 10 bases left between them. The length of the CDR3 is 13 residues. CDR1 and CDR2 (germline): SNHLY, FYNNEI.

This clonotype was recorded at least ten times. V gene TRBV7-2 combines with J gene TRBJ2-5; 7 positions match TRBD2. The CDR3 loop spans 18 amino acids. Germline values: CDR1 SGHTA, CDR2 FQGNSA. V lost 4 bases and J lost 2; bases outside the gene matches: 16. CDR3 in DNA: TGTGCCAGCAGCTCTATCCTCTACGTTGCGGGAGTTCAAGAGACCCAGTACTTC. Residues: CASSSILYVAGVQETQYF.

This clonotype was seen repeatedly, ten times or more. CDR3 amino acids: CASGGYAGVRDTQYF. The CDR3 DNA reads TGTGCCAGCGGGGGTTATGCCGGCGTGAGAGATACGCAGTATTTT. The V and J genes are TRBV2 and TRBJ2-3; D tentatively fits TRBD1 or TRBD2 (5 bases each). From germline, CDR1 is SNHLY and CDR2 FYNNEI. The germline V and J ends were trimmed by 8 bases and 5 bases, with 20 bases remaining between them. The CDR3 sequence is 15 residues long.

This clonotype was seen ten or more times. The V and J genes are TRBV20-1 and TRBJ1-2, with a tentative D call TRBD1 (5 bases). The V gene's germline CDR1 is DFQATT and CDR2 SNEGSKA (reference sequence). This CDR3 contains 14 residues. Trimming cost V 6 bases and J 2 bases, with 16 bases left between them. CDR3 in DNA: TGCAGTGCGGGCGTCAGTGGGGCCAACTATGGCTACACCTTC. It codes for CSAGVSGANYGYTF.

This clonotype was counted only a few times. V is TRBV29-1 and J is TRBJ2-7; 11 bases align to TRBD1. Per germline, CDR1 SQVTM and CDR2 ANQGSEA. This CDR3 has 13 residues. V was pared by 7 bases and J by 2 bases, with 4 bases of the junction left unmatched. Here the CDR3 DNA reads TGCAGCGGGGGACAGGGGGACGCCTACGAGCAGTACTTC. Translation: CSGGQGDAYEQYF.